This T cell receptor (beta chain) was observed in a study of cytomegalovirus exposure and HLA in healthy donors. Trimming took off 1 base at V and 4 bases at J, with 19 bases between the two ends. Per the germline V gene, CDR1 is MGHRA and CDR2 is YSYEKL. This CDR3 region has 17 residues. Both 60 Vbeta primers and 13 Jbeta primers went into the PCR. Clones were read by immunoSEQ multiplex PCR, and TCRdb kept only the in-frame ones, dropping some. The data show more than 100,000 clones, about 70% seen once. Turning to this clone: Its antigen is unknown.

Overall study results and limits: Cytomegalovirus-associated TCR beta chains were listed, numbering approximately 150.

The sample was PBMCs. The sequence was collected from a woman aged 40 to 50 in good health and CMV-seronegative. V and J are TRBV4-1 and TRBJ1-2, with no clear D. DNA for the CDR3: TGCGCCAGCAGCCAAGTTTCCCCTTATGGCAGAATCTATGGCTACACCTTC. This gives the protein CASSQVSPYGRIYGYTF.